A selection of T cell receptor beta chains follows, all from one sample in a study of sequential checkpoint blockade in melanoma. Produced via immunoSEQ multiplex PCR; TCRdb's table is partial and in-frame only. The table has approximately 21,000 clones, approximately 78% seen once; the top ten hold 10%. Here the sequenced sample was CD8+ T cells sorted from blood (inferred from file names), taken from a patient given nivolumab and ipilimumab in sequence. Receptors were obtained from a human donor with melanoma. Both conserved end residues are part of each CDR3. D genes are given only for firm matches. Clone size is given for some rows only: seen once, a few or many times, or a class if the clone is expanded.

j_call clone_size d_call v_call cdr3_aa cdr3_nt
TRBJ2-1 NA NA TRBV7-9 CASSLGTAGYNEQFF TGTGCCAGCAGCTTAGGTACGGCGGGGTACAATGAGCAGTTCTTC
TRBJ1-5 NA TRBD1 TRBV2 CASSDPRTGRYSNQPQHF TGTGCCAGCAGTGACCCCCGGACAGGGAGATATAGCAATCAGCCCCAGCATTTT
TRBJ2-7 NA NA TRBV19 CASRGVSSYEQYF TGTGCCAGTAGAGGAGTGAGCTCCTACGAGCAGTACTTC
TRBJ1-1 few NA TRBV5-5 CASSLQEGLEAFF TGTGCCAGCAGCTTACAAGAGGGCCTTGAAGCTTTCTTT
TRBJ2-7 NA NA TRBV14 CASSQGSGSPLRYEQYF TGTGCCAGCAGCCAAGGGAGTGGTTCCCCTTTGCGTTACGAGCAGTACTTC
TRBJ2-1 few TRBD2 TRBV5-1 CASSWTAGRGGEQFF TGCGCCAGCAGCTGGACGGCTGGGCGGGGGGGTGAGCAGTTCTTC
TRBJ2-3 NA TRBD2 TRBV19 CASLSREVDTQYF TGTGCCAGTCTCTCCCGGGAGGTAGATACGCAGTATTTT
TRBJ2-2 NA TRBD2 TRBV9 CASSVVAGGVGELFF TGTGCCAGCAGCGTAGTTGCGGGAGGGGTGGGGGAGCTGTTTTTT
TRBJ1-6 NA NA TRBV27 CATRGGSYNSPLHF TGTGCCACCAGAGGGGGCTCCTATAATTCACCCCTCCACTTT
TRBJ1-2 medium-sized NA TRBV25-1 CASTPGGEYGYTF TGTGCCAGCACCCCGGGGGGGGAATATGGCTACACCTTC
TRBJ2-3 NA NA TRBV5-1 CASSLAGRGRWDTQYF TGCGCCAGCAGCCTGGCAGGGCGCGGCCGATGGGATACGCAGTATTTT
TRBJ1-6 NA NA TRBV5-1 CASSLTLYNSPLHF TGCGCCAGCAGCTTAACACTATATAATTCACCCCTCCACTTT
TRBJ1-4 NA NA TRBV6-5 CASSYGGLYRKLFF TGTGCCAGCAGTTACGGCGGCCTCTACCGAAAACTGTTTTTT
TRBJ2-7 NA NA TRBV13 CASSLGYSYEQYF TGTGCCAGCAGCTTAGGTTACTCCTACGAGCAGTACTTC
TRBJ2-4 NA NA TRBV19 CASRGASFPPKNIQYF TGTGCCAGTCGGGGGGCTAGCTTCCCACCCAAAAACATTCAGTACTTC
TRBJ1-1 few TRBD1 TRBV9 CASSPGQGNEAFF TGTGCCAGCAGCCCCGGACAGGGGAATGAAGCTTTCTTT
TRBJ2-1 NA TRBD1 TRBV19 CASSKDRGAFNEQFF TGTGCCAGTAGTAAGGACAGGGGCGCGTTCAATGAGCAGTTCTTC
TRBJ1-2 NA TRBD1 TRBV2 CASSVDRNGNYGYTF TGTGCCAGCTCGGTGGACAGGAACGGGAACTATGGCTACACCTTC
TRBJ2-1 NA NA TRBV2 CASSGPEASLSSYNEQFF TGTGCCAGCAGTGGACCGGAGGCTTCCTTGAGCTCCTACAATGAGCAGTTCTTC
TRBJ2-1 NA NA TRBV10-2 CASSEVFAEDQGNEQFF TGCGCCAGCAGTGAGGTGTTTGCGGAGGACCAAGGGAATGAGCAGTTCTTC
TRBJ2-3 once TRBD1 TRBV30 CAWSVLQGADTQYF TGTGCCTGGAGTGTACTGCAGGGGGCAGATACGCAGTATTTT
TRBJ2-1 medium-sized TRBD2 TRBV7-3 CASSLRLAGGEDNEQFF TGTGCCAGCAGCTTGAGACTAGCGGGAGGGGAAGACAATGAGCAGTTCTTC
TRBJ1-4 NA NA TRBV11-2 CASSALAGTTNEKLFF TGTGCCAGCAGCGCTCTGGCGGGGACAACTAATGAAAAACTGTTTTTT
TRBJ2-2 NA NA TRBV27 CASRLSPNTGELFF TGTGCCAGCCGACTCTCCCCGAACACCGGGGAGCTGTTTTTT
TRBJ2-3 NA NA TRBV5-8 CASNSLDERQYF TGTGCCAGCAACTCCCTAGACGAGAGGCAGTATTTT
TRBJ2-7 NA TRBD1 TRBV7-9 CASSHRQGQAYEQYF TGTGCCAGCAGCCATAGACAGGGGCAAGCCTACGAGCAGTACTTC
TRBJ1-5 few NA TRBV27 CASSFRQGNQPQHF TGTGCCAGCAGTTTTCGGCAGGGCAATCAGCCCCAGCATTTT
TRBJ2-7 NA NA TRBV7-2 CASSFDREAYYEQYF TGTGCCAGCAGCTTCGACAGGGAGGCCTACTACGAGCAGTACTTC
TRBJ2-1 NA NA TRBV7-6 CASSLLFTYSYNEQFF TGTGCCAGCAGCTTACTTTTCACTTACTCCTACAATGAGCAGTTCTTC
TRBJ2-7 NA TRBD1 TRBV18 CASSPPRGQSYEQYF TGTGCCAGCTCACCACCCAGGGGACAGTCCTACGAGCAGTACTTC
TRBJ1-1 NA NA TRBV5-6 CASSLAPGAGTEAFF TGTGCCAGCAGCTTGGCCCCAGGGGCTGGCACTGAAGCTTTCTTT
TRBJ1-2 NA TRBD1 TRBV6-5 CASSYGTGNYGYTF TGTGCCAGCAGTTATGGGACAGGGAACTATGGCTACACCTTC
TRBJ2-7 few NA TRBV11-2 CASSLEHSYEQYF TGTGCCAGCAGCTTAGAACACTCCTACGAGCAGTACTTC
TRBJ2-5 once NA TRBV27 CASSLRGETQYF TGTGCCAGCAGCCTAAGAGGAGAGACCCAGTACTTC
TRBJ2-7 few NA TRBV9 CASSGRDEYEQYF TGTGCCAGCAGCGGGAGGGACGAGTACGAGCAGTACTTC
TRBJ2-7 NA TRBD1 TRBV12-5 CASGLREDRVSYEQYF TGTGCTAGTGGTTTGAGGGAGGACAGGGTGTCCTACGAGCAGTACTTC
TRBJ2-2 NA TRBD2 TRBV27 CASSFGGIAGELFF TGTGCCAGCAGTTTCGGGGGGATTGCCGGGGAGCTGTTTTTT
TRBJ2-1 once TRBD2 TRBV10-3 CAISGRSGSVYNEQFF TGTGCCATCAGTGGGCGTAGCGGGAGCGTATACAATGAGCAGTTCTTC
TRBJ1-1 NA NA TRBV7-9 CASSPRVMNTEAFF TGTGCCAGCAGCCCTCGGGTCATGAACACTGAAGCTTTCTTT
TRBJ2-7 NA NA TRBV13 CASSFRGTSSYEQYF TGTGCCAGCAGCTTTCGGGGGACGAGCTCCTACGAGCAGTACTTC
TRBJ1-1 NA NA TRBV5-1 CASSIDTTGLTEAFF TGCGCCAGCAGCATAGACACTACAGGGCTCACTGAAGCTTTCTTT
TRBJ2-5 once NA TRBV11-2 CASSLAGAQETQYF TGTGCCAGCAGCTTAGCAGGGGCCCAAGAGACCCAGTACTTC
TRBJ1-1 large NA TRBV27 CASSSVASGTEAFF TGTGCCAGCAGTTCTGTGGCGTCGGGCACTGAAGCTTTCTTT
TRBJ1-2 NA NA TRBV2 CASSEGTADYGYTF TGTGCCAGCAGTGAAGGGACAGCGGACTATGGCTACACCTTC
TRBJ1-2 NA TRBD1 TRBV7-6 CASSLEADRNYGYTF TGTGCCAGCAGCTTAGAGGCGGACAGGAACTATGGCTACACCTTC
TRBJ2-1 NA NA TRBV7-2 CASSPYSYNEQFF TGTGCCAGCAGCCCCTACTCCTACAATGAGCAGTTCTTC
TRBJ2-5 few TRBD2 TRBV2 CASNGRADKDQETQYF TGTGCCAGCAACGGGAGGGCCGATAAGGACCAAGAGACCCAGTACTTC
TRBJ2-1 once TRBD2 TRBV27 CASSHGGANNEQFF TGTGCCAGCAGCCACGGGGGGGCTAACAATGAGCAGTTCTTC
TRBJ2-7 NA NA TRBV2 CASRDSPYEQYF TGTGCCAGCCGGGACTCCCCCTACGAGCAGTACTTC
TRBJ1-6 NA TRBD1 TRBV5-4 CASSVSRTGGGSPLHF TGTGCCAGCAGCGTATCCAGGACAGGGGGAGGTTCACCCCTCCACTTT
TRBJ2-7 NA NA TRBV4-1 CASSQEQGTYEQYF TGCGCCAGCAGCCAAGAGCAGGGGACCTACGAGCAGTACTTC
TRBJ2-1 NA TRBD2 TRBV6-1 CASQMLAGYNEQFF TGTGCCAGCCAGATGCTAGCGGGATACAATGAGCAGTTCTTC
TRBJ2-7 NA NA TRBV6-6 CASLARASYEQYF TGTGCCAGCTTGGCCAGGGCATCCTACGAGCAGTACTTC
TRBJ1-4 NA TRBD1 TRBV28 CASSLSRTGPSKLFF TGTGCCAGCAGCTTATCCCGGACAGGGCCTTCGAAACTGTTTTTT
TRBJ2-5 NA TRBD2 TRBV4-3 CASSPWTSGDLETQYF TGCGCCAGCAGCCCCTGGACTAGCGGGGATCTGGAGACCCAGTACTTC
TRBJ2-3 NA TRBD1 TRBV6-5 CASSRQGGDTQYF TGTGCCAGCAGTCGACAGGGTGGGGATACGCAGTATTTT
TRBJ2-7 NA TRBD2 TRBV9 CASSVARTSGIYEQYF TGTGCCAGCAGCGTAGCCCGGACTAGCGGGATCTACGAGCAGTACTTC
TRBJ1-1 NA TRBD1 TRBV28 CASSFRGDRVQSMNTEAFF TGTGCCAGCAGTTTTAGGGGGGACAGGGTACAATCCATGAACACTGAAGCTTTCTTT